The 17 T cell receptor beta chains given below trace back to one sample, sequenced in a study of CD8 T cells in ankylosing spondylitis. TCRdb redid the calling of the 5' RACE reads with MiXCR, one entry per CDR3 protein. The sample contains hundreds of thousands of distinct CDR3 sequences, around 21% of which appear only once. Input material: blood, either unsorted or a sorted T cell fraction (not recorded which). Receptors originate from a female donor with ankylosing spondylitis or in good health (not recorded which).

This clonotype was counted ten times or more. The CDR3 spells CSVEANTIYF. CDR3 coding DNA: TGCAGCGTTGAAGCGAACACCATATATTTT. V gene TRBV29-1 combines with J gene TRBJ1-3; no definite D call. The CDR3 loop spans 10 amino acids. Trimming removed 1 base at V and 7 bases at J, with 2 bases between. CDR1 and CDR2 (germline): SQVTM, ANQGSEA. Supplemented by reference TRBV29-1 and TRBJ1-3, the full variable domain reads SAVISQKPSRDICQRGTSLTIQCQVDSQVTMMFWYRQQPGQSLTLIATANQGSEATYESGFVIDKFPISRPNLTFSTLTVSNMSPEDSSIYLCSVEANTIYFGEGSWLTVV.

The chain couples TRBV29-1 to TRBJ1-1, with D unclear. V was trimmed by 3 bases and J by 2 bases, leaving 7 bases between them. CDR1 is SQVTM and CDR2 is ANQGSEA in the germline V gene. The CDR3 is 12 amino acids. The CDR3 bases are TGCAGCGTTGAGCGAGATAACACTGAAGCTTTCTTT. This sequence encodes CSVERDNTEAFF.

V and J are TRBV10-3 and TRBJ2-1, with D unclear. Trimming stripped 2 bases from V and 8 bases from J, with 4 bases between. Germline lookup yields CDR1 ENHRY and CDR2 SYGVKD. The CDR3 runs 11 residues. The CDR3 coding sequence is TGTGCCATCAGTGAGGGCTATGAGCAGTTCTTC. This codes for CAISEGYEQFF.

The J gene is TRBJ2-3, the V gene TRBV20-1; D is undetermined. The germline V gene encodes CDR1 DFQATT and CDR2 SNEGSKA (reference sequence). The V gene lost 2 bases and the J gene lost 10 bases, with 10 bases spanning the gap. This CDR3 spans 11 amino acids. CDR3 in DNA: TGCAGTGCTAGATCTGGCTGGTCGCAGTATTTT. This encodes CSARSGWSQYF.

This sequence joins TRBV20-1 and TRBJ2-2; no clear D gene. CDR1 and CDR2 (germline): DFQATT, SNEGSKA (reference sequence). Trimming stripped 3 bases from V and 6 bases from J, with 8 bases between. The CDR3 runs 12 residues. The CDR3 is CSASEEPGELFF. In DNA form, the CDR3 reads TGCAGTGCTAGTGAGGAGCCCGGGGAGCTGTTTTTT.

This chain connects TRBV18 to TRBJ1-2; D is undetermined. CDR3 length: 15 amino acids. Germline V lookup: CDR1 KGHSH, CDR2 LQKENI. The germline V and J ends were trimmed by 2 bases and 0 bases, with 10 bases remaining between them. CDR3 nucleotides: TGTGCCAGCTCACCAATCACAGACTCTAACTATGGCTACACCTTC. This translates into CASSPITDSNYGYTF.

This clonotype was picked up a small number of times. The J gene is TRBJ2-5, the V gene TRBV20-1, with 9 positions matching TRBD1. J was trimmed by 4 bases and V by 5 bases; bases with no gene match: 11. CDR3 length equals 15 residues. Germline CDR1 is DFQATT and CDR2 is SNEGSKA (reference sequence). CDR3 residues: CSALTGTGSGETQYF. CDR3 in DNA: TGCAGTGCTCTAACCGGGACAGGGAGTGGAGAGACCCAGTACTTC.

This clonotype has a count of ten or more. The rearrangement joins TRBV12-3 or TRBV12-4 to TRBJ2-1; 7 nucleotides agree with TRBD2. This CDR3 region has 17 residues. The junction had 8 bases not matched to a gene; V was cut back by 3 bases and J by 0 bases. This CDR3 is CASSFLGGGSSYNEQFF. The CDR3 region has the DNA TGTGCCAGCAGTTTCCTTGGAGGCGGGAGCTCCTACAATGAGCAGTTCTTC.

This clonotype was seen more than once but under ten times. This rearrangement joins TRBV30 to TRBJ2-7; D is perhaps TRBD1 (5 bases). Germline lookup yields CDR1 GTSNPN and CDR2 SVGIG (reference sequence). The V end lost 0 bases, the J end lost 5 bases, and 14 bases lay between the germline ends. CDR3 length: 14 residues. The CDR3 loop reads CAWSVPGQTHEQYF. The CDR3 DNA follows: TGTGCCTGGAGTGTACCAGGACAAACCCACGAGCAGTACTTC.

This chain joins TRBV20-1 and TRBJ2-2, with TRBD2 identical over 7 bases. This CDR3 spans 15 amino acids. Germline loops: CDR1 DFQATT, CDR2 SNEGSKA (reference sequence). V was clipped by 6 bases and J by 2 bases; unmatched bases: 9. Here the CDR3 DNA reads TGCAGTGCCCTCGGGGGGACCCTTAACACCGGGGAGCTGTTTTTT. As protein: CSALGGTLNTGELFF.

This clonotype occurred a few times. The rearrangement joins TRBV6-1 to TRBJ2-3; D tentatively fits TRBD1 or TRBD2 (5 bases each). Trimming removed 5 bases at V and 2 bases at J, with 20 bases between. The germline V gene encodes CDR1 MNHNS and CDR2 SASEGT. This CDR3 contains 17 residues. The CDR3 nucleotides read TGTGCCAGCAGTAAACGACCAGGGAGAGGACTCACAGATACGCAGTATTTT. It codes for CASSKRPGRGLTDTQYF.

This clonotype was observed a few times. The J gene is TRBJ1-5, the V gene TRBV5-1; possible D gene TRBD1, 6 bases. V lost 4 bases and J lost 7, with 15 bases in between. In germline, CDR1 is SGHRS, CDR2 YFSETQ. The CDR3 totals 14 residues. This CDR3 is CASSISQGTQPQHF. DNA of the CDR3: TGCGCCAGCAGCATCTCACAGGGAACGCAGCCCCAGCATTTT.

The J gene is TRBJ2-1, the V gene TRBV7-2; TRBD2 might be the D (5 bases). Germline values: CDR1 SGHTA, CDR2 FQGNSA. CDR3 length: 13 residues. Trimming removed 5 bases at V and 11 bases at J, with 16 bases between. The CDR3 nucleotides are TGTGCCAGCAGCCATGGACGGGATCGCAAGCAGTTCTTC. The encoded protein is CASSHGRDRKQFF.

This clonotype was observed a handful of times. V usage is TRBV6-1 and J usage is TRBJ1-1; no reliable D call. The length of the CDR3 is 14 residues. Trimming took 5 bases from V and 1 from J, leaving 11 bases between them. Germline V CDR1 and CDR2: MNHNS, SASEGT. The CDR3 nucleotides read TGTGCCAGCAGTCCCGGGTGGGGGAACACTGAAGCTTTCTTT. Encoded protein: CASSPGWGNTEAFF.

This clonotype occurred a few times. The chain recombines TRBV12-3 or TRBV12-4 with TRBJ1-1; D is unclear. V was pared by 7 bases and J by 3 bases, with 15 bases between. The CDR3 runs to 14 residues. DNA of the CDR3: TGTGCCAGCACAACCGGCATAATCTACACTGAAGCTTTCTTT. Protein: CASTTGIIYTEAFF.

The V call is TRBV20-1, the J call TRBJ2-3; tentatively, D is TRBD2 (5 bases). Trimming removed 3 bases at V and 6 bases at J, with 13 bases between. Germline-derived CDR1 and CDR2 are DFQATT and SNEGSKA (reference sequence). The CDR3 totals 13 residues. The CDR3 loop is CSARPTAADTQYF. The CDR3 DNA follows: TGCAGTGCTAGGCCAACAGCGGCGGATACGCAGTATTTT.

CDR3 sequence reads: CASTSGGLGNTIYF. The DNA for the CDR3 is TGTGCCAGCACGTCGGGGGGGTTGGGAAACACCATATATTTT. This chain connects TRBV6-1 to TRBJ1-3, with D maybe TRBD1 (5 bases). The germline V gene has CDR1 MNHNS and CDR2 SASEGT. This CDR3 region has 14 residues. V gave up 7 bases and J gave up 4 bases, with 14 bases separating them.